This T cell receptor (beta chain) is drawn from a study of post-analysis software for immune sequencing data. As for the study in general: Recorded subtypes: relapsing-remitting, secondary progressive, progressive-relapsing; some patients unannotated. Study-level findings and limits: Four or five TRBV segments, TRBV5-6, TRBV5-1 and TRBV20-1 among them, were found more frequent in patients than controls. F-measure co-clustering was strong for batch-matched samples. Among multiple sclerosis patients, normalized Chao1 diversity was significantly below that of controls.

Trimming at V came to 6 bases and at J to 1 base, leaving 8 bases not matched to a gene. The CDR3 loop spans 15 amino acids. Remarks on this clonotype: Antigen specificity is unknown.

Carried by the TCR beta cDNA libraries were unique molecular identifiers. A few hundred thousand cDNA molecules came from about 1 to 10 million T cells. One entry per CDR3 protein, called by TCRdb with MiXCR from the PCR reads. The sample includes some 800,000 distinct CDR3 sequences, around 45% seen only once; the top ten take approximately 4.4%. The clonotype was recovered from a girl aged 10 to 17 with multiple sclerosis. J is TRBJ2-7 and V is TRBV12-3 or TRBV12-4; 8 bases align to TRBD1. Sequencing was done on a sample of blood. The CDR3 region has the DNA TGTGCCAGCAGCAATGGGACAGGCGGGTCCTACGAGCAGTACTTC. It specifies CASSNGTGGSYEQYF.